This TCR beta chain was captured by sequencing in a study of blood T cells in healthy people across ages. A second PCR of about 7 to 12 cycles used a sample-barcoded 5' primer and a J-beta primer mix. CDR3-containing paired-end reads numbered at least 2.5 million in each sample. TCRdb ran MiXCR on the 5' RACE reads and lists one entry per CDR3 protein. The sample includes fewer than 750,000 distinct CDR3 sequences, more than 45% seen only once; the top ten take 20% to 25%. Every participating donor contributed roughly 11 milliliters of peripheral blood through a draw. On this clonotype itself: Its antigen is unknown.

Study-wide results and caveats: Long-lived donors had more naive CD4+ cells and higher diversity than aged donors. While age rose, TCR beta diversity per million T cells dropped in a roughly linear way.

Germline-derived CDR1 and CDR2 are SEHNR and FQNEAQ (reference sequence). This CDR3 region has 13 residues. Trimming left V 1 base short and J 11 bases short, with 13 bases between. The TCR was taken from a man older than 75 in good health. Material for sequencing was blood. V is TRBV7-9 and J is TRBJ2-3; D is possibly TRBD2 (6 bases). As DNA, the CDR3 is TGTGCCAGCAGCTTAGGCGGGAAAGGGGAGCAGTATTTT. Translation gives CASSLGGKGEQYF.